This T cell receptor (beta chain) was retrieved from a study of blood T cell repertoires in COVID-19. Turning to the study itself: PBMCs, B-cell-depleted T cells, or T cells provided the cDNA or gDNA that made up the material.

Original processing methods: By means of reference gene primer amplification, nucleated cell counts were estimated. Using immunoSEQ multiplex PCR, the repertoire was profiled, and TCRdb retains in-frame clones only, with some absent. That table furnishes V, J and clone size, whereas the DNA furnished D and trimming. The repertoire consists of tens of thousands of clones, with more than 75% occurring once and the leading ten covering 11% to 15%. The V gene's germline CDR1 is SGHVS and CDR2 FNYEAQ. V was clipped by 5 bases and J by 4 bases; unmatched bases: 11. CDR3 length equals 17 residues. The rearrangement joins TRBV7-6 to TRBJ2-2; 9 bases match TRBD2. Sequenced material: peripheral blood. The sequence derives from a man between 60 and 75 years old with active COVID-19. CDR3 in amino acids: CASSLGAGGPGTGELFF. The CDR3 region has the DNA TGTGCCAGCAGCCTCGGCGCGGGGGGGCCGGGCACCGGGGAGCTGTTTTTT. Full variable domain (remainder filled in from reference TRBV7-6 and TRBJ2-2): GAGVSQSPRYKVTKRGQDVALRCDPISGHVSLYWYRQALGQGPEFLTYFNYEAQQDKSGLPNDRFSAERPEGSISTLTIQRTEQRDSAMYRCASSLGAGGPGTGELFFGEGSRLTVL.